Following are 27 T cell receptor beta chains from one sample sequenced in a study of blood T cells in healthy people across ages. A second PCR, run for roughly 7 to 11 cycles, used a sample-barcoded 5' primer plus a J-beta primer mix. TCRdb passed the 5' RACE reads through MiXCR, listing each CDR3 protein once. The sample carries hundreds of thousands of distinct CDR3 sequences, roughly 21% recorded once. Source material: blood. These receptor sequences come from a man between 65 and 80 years old in good health.

This clonotype was seen a few times. This chain joins TRBV29-1 and TRBJ2-5; D tentatively reads TRBD1 or TRBD2 (6 bases each). The length of the CDR3 is 16 residues. Germline V gene sequence: CDR1 SQVTM, CDR2 ANQGSEA. V was pared by 0 bases and J by 6 bases, with 20 bases between. CDR3: CSVEDFSRGHSKTQYF. The CDR3 DNA reads TGCAGCGTTGAAGATTTTTCTCGGGGGCACTCCAAGACCCAGTACTTC.

This clonotype was seen ten or more times. The chain recombines TRBV12-3 or TRBV12-4 with TRBJ2-7; D perhaps matches TRBD2 (6 bases). V was shortened by 7 bases and J by 1 base, with 11 bases between the two germline ends. This CDR3 contains 13 residues. The CDR3 sequence is CASTRDSSYEQYF. The DNA of the CDR3 is TGTGCCAGCACCCGGGACTCTTCCTACGAGCAGTACTTC.

V is TRBV14 and J is TRBJ1-1; D is uncertain. The CDR3 is 13 residues long. Germline values: CDR1 SGHDN, CDR2 FVKESK. Trimming removed 5 bases from V and 3 bases from J, with 10 bases in between. The CDR3 coding sequence is TGTGCCAGCAGCTACAGATGGGACACTGAAGCTTTCTTT. It encodes CASSYRWDTEAFF.

This clonotype was counted a few times. The rearrangement uses TRBV4-1 and TRBJ2-2, with D uncertain. CDR3 length: 17 residues. Germline V gene sequence: CDR1 MGHRA, CDR2 YSYEKL. The V end was cut by 1 base, the J end by 1 base, with 13 bases between. For the CDR3, the DNA is TGCGCCAGCAGCCAAGTACGCTCGGGCTTGAACACCGGGGAGCTGTTTTTT. Amino acid sequence: CASSQVRSGLNTGELFF.

This clonotype has more than one count but fewer than ten. The V call is TRBV3-1, the J call TRBJ1-4; D might be TRBD1 (5 bases). This CDR3 region has 18 residues. V lost 0 bases and J lost 0, with 14 bases in between. Per the germline V gene, CDR1 is LGHDT and CDR2 is YNNKEL (reference sequence). The CDR3 DNA reads TGTGCCAGCAGCCAAGAAGTTGGGGGATTCTCAACTAATGAAAAACTGTTTTTT. This sequence encodes CASSQEVGGFSTNEKLFF.

This clonotype was seen a few times. The chain uses TRBV12-3 or TRBV12-4 and TRBJ2-1; 10 positions agree with TRBD2. J lost 4 bases, V lost 5 bases, and 8 bases had no gene match. This CDR3 has 16 residues. DNA for the CDR3: TGTGCCAGCAGTCCGCAAACTAGCGGGATATACAATGAGCAGTTCTTC. Its translation is CASSPQTSGIYNEQFF.

The chain recombines TRBV7-9 with TRBJ2-3; D call uncertain. The germline gives CDR1 SEHNR, CDR2 FQNEAQ (reference sequence). V dropped 5 bases and J dropped 5 bases, with 11 bases sitting between them. This CDR3 comprises 13 residues. In DNA, the CDR3 is TGTGCCAGCAGCCTAAACCTCGGAGATACGCAGTATTTT. It encodes CASSLNLGDTQYF.

The CDR3 DNA sequence: TGTGCCAGCAGCCCCTCTGAGAATGAGCAGTTCTTC. The encoded protein is CASSPSENEQFF. This chain links TRBV3-1 with TRBJ2-1; D unresolved. Germline CDR1 is LGHDT and CDR2 is YNNKEL (reference sequence). V was cut by 4 bases and J by 7 bases, with 8 bases left in between. The CDR3 sequence is 12 residues long.

J is TRBJ1-5 and V is TRBV6-6; 7 positions match TRBD1. V shed 1 base and J 3 bases; nucleotides not matched to a gene: 6. The germline V gene has CDR1 MNHNY and CDR2 SVGAGI (reference sequence). CDR3 length: 16 amino acids. In nucleotides, the CDR3 is TGTGCCAGCAGTTACTTTAGACAGGGAACCAATCAGCCCCAGCATTTT. Translated: CASSYFRQGTNQPQHF.

The gene calls are TRBV6-1 and TRBJ2-1; 8 bases match TRBD1. The CDR3 length is 15 residues. CDR1 is MNHNS and CDR2 is SASEGT in the germline V gene. V dropped 6 bases and J dropped 4; count of bases not matched to a gene: 8. The CDR3 DNA sequence: TGTGCCAGCAGATTCGACAGGGGATGGTACAATGAGCAGTTCTTC. Its protein is CASRFDRGWYNEQFF.

The chain uses TRBV18 and TRBJ2-5, with D tentatively TRBD1 (6 bases). Trimming shortened V by 1 base and J by 2 bases, and 8 bases separated the two germline ends. Germline CDR1 and CDR2: KGHSH and LQKENI. CDR3 length: 14 residues. The DNA for the CDR3 is TGTGCCAGCTCACCACAGAGGGGGCAAGAGACCCAGTACTTC. It translates to CASSPQRGQETQYF.

This clonotype has ten or more counts. The chain is built from TRBV3-1 and TRBJ1-2; 9 nucleotides match TRBD1. After removal of 5 bases from V and 6 bases from J, the junction contained 7 bases not matched to a gene. Germline assignment: CDR1 LGHDT and CDR2 YNNKEL (reference sequence). The CDR3 consists of 14 residues. CDR3: CASSRTGAGNGYTF. The CDR3 bases are TGTGCCAGCAGCAGGACAGGGGCGGGGAATGGCTACACCTTC.

There are a few counts of this clonotype. The chain couples TRBV29-1 to TRBJ2-1, with 10 bases matching TRBD2. Germline V gives CDR1 SQVTM, CDR2 ANQGSEA. After removal of 0 bases from V and 0 bases from J, the junction contained 2 bases not matched to a gene. The CDR3 consists of 16 residues. CDR3 nucleotides: TGCAGCGTTGAAGAAGGGACTAGCGTCTCCTACAATGAGCAGTTCTTC. Its protein is CSVEEGTSVSYNEQFF.

This clonotype was found a few times. Given a much more abundant clone one base away, this may be a read error. The chain is built from TRBV20-1 and TRBJ2-5; D ambiguous. CDR1 is DFQATT, CDR2 SNEGSKA, per germline (reference sequence). This CDR3 region has 13 residues. CDR3 sequence (DNA): TGCAGTGCTAGGTATATTGGCTACAATGAGCAGCTCTTC. It yields the protein CSARYIGYNEQLF.

CDR3 sequence reads: CAISEQQSINYGYTF. The DNA for the CDR3 is TGTGCCATCAGTGAGCAGCAGAGCATTAACTATGGCTACACCTTC. The chain uses TRBV10-3 and TRBJ1-2; D gene ambiguous. Germline V lookup: CDR1 ENHRY, CDR2 SYGVKD. This CDR3 contains 15 residues. The germline V and J ends were trimmed by 2 bases and 1 base, with 11 bases remaining between them.

This clonotype turned up a few times. At one end the junction does not follow the germline gene, possibly because of a read error. The chain recombines TRBV18 with TRBJ2-1; 11 bases line up with TRBD2. The CDR3 is 16 amino acids. CDR1 and CDR2 from the germline V gene are KGHSH and LQKENI. The CDR3 loop reads CVSSHGTSGSYNEQFF. The CDR3 DNA is TGTGTCAGCTCACACGGGACTAGCGGCTCCTACAATGAGCAGTTCTTC.

The sample holds many counts of this clonotype. The CDR3 nucleotides are TGCGCCAGCAGCCCCCGACTAGGGGCTGAGCAGTTCTTC. Translation: CASSPRLGAEQFF. This chain joins TRBV4-3 and TRBJ2-5, with D possibly matching TRBD2 (6 bases). The J call could be wrong; TRBJ2-1 is a better fit for the DNA end. The germline gives CDR1 LGHNA, CDR2 YSLEER. CDR3 length: 13 amino acids.

The rearrangement joins TRBV20-1 to TRBJ2-7, with 11 bases aligning to TRBD2. Germline trimming cut 5 bases from V and 7 bases from J; bases unmatched to any gene: 7. Germline values: CDR1 DFQATT, CDR2 SNEGSKA (reference sequence). The CDR3 length is 13 residues. The CDR3 nucleotides are TGCAGTGCTTTACTAGCGGGAGTGTTAGAGCAGTACTTC. Translation gives CSALLAGVLEQYF.

V usage is TRBV2 and J usage is TRBJ2-4; unclear D gene. Germline CDR1 reads SNHLY; CDR2 reads FYNNEI. The CDR3 extends over 14 amino acids. Trimming took off 4 bases at V and 0 bases at J, with 7 bases between the two ends. The chain's CDR3 is CASSAALAKNIQYF. CDR3 nucleotide sequence: TGTGCCAGCAGTGCCGCTCTAGCCAAAAACATTCAGTACTTC.

The chain joins TRBV20-1 to TRBJ2-1; the match to TRBD2 covers 9 bases. The CDR3 is made up of 14 amino acids. Per the germline V gene, CDR1 is DFQATT and CDR2 is SNEGSKA (reference sequence). J was trimmed by 7 bases and V by 7 bases; bases with no gene match: 11. The DNA of the CDR3 is TGCAGTGTCAGGGCAGCGGGAGGAGGGAATGAGCAGTTCTTC. As protein: CSVRAAGGGNEQFF.

This clonotype was seen a few times. The chain couples TRBV28 to TRBJ2-2; a weak D match, TRBD2 (6 bases). V was pared by 7 bases and J by 4 bases, with 19 bases between. This CDR3 comprises 16 residues. Looked up from germline, CDR1 is MDHEN and CDR2 is SYDVKM. This chain's CDR3 is CASNRLGGLFTGELFF. The CDR3 DNA follows: TGTGCCAGCAACCGTCTAGGAGGGTTGTTCACCGGGGAGCTGTTTTTT.

The rearrangement uses TRBV12-3 or TRBV12-4 and TRBJ1-5; D is ambiguous. The CDR3 length is 14 residues. V was trimmed by 3 bases and J by 0 bases, leaving 6 bases between them. The DNA of the CDR3 is TGTGCCAGCAGTTTTCGCGTTAGCAATCAGCCCCAGCATTTT. This gives the protein CASSFRVSNQPQHF.

As concerns this clonotype: The junction shows a germline mismatch at one end, possibly a read error. The V gene is TRBV12-3 or TRBV12-4, the J gene TRBJ1-1; D gene unclear. The CDR3 extends over 15 amino acids. CDR3 region: CVSSPTPARGTEAFF. CDR3 bases: TGTGTCAGCAGTCCCACTCCGGCCCGAGGCACTGAAGCTTTCTTT.

This clonotype was detected only a few times. The rearrangement joins TRBV6-4 to TRBJ2-5; tentatively, D is TRBD2 (5 bases). This CDR3 region has 17 residues. Germline loops: CDR1 MRHNA, CDR2 SNTAGT. With 0 bases removed from V and 3 bases from J, the gap between germline ends came to 17 bases. Here the CDR3 reads CASSDSFRALTKETQYF. The CDR3 DNA is TGTGCCAGCAGTGACTCGTTCCGAGCCCTGACTAAAGAGACCCAGTACTTC.

This clonotype appeared a few times. V gene TRBV28 combines with J gene TRBJ1-5; D not resolved. Germline CDR1 reads MDHEN; CDR2 reads SYDVKM. This CDR3 is built from 14 residues. Trimming removed 6 bases at V and 5 bases at J, with 14 bases between. The CDR3 nucleotides read TGTGCCAGCAGACCCTATCAGTCCCATCAGCCCCAGCATTTT. It yields the protein CASRPYQSHQPQHF.

The chain couples TRBV5-5 to TRBJ2-6; no clear D. Germline lookup yields CDR1 SGHKS and CDR2 YYEKEE (reference sequence). The CDR3 has 15 amino acids. V was trimmed by 1 base and J by 4 bases, leaving 9 bases between them. This CDR3 reads CASSLYSSGANVLTF. CDR3 nucleotides: TGTGCCAGCAGCTTGTACAGCTCCGGGGCCAACGTCCTGACTTTC.

The chain links TRBV7-2 to TRBJ2-1; unclear D gene. The CDR3 is 16 amino acids. The germline V gene encodes CDR1 SGHTA and CDR2 FQGNSA. V was pared by 2 bases and J by 0 bases, with 11 bases between. The DNA of the CDR3 is TGTGCCAGCAGCTTATCACGACTGAGCTCCTACAATGAGCAGTTCTTC. Its protein product is CASSLSRLSSYNEQFF.